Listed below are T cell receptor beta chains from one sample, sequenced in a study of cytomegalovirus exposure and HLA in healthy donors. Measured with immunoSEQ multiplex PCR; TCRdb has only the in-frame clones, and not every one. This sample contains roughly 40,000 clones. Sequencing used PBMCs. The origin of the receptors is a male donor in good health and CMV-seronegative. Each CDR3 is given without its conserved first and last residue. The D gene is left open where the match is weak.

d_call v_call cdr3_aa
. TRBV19 ASTGETSNQPQH
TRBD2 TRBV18 ASSPGAPGGETQY
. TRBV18 ASSPLGGVSSYEQY
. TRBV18 ASSQDSYYGYT
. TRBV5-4 ASSFDRGQPQH
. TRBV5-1 ASSFGSSGNTIY
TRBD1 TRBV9 ASSPRPGQGFDVNTGELF
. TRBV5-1 ASTLTGRNEKLF
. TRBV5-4 ASSLAGPLAHNEQF
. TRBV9 ASSAAGSTEQF
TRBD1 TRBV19 ATRDRRGQPQH
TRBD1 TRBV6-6 ASSYPGQAGETQY
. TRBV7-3 ASRDRRGQAEAF
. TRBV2 ASIRTRPGTEAF
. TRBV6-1 ASRGSGGTEAF
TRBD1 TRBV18 ASSRPGQGFYEQY
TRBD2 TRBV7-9 ASSIGLAGITGELF
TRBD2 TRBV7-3 ASSLTPGLASGYEQY
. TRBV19 ASRPAGSSNEQY
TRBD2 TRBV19 ASSISGRAGNEQF
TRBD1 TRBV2 ASIPGQGNEKLF
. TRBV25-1 ASSEMRMRTGDYNEQF
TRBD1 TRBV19 ASSNRDRPNEQY
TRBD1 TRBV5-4 ASSLPPWDRRMGGYT
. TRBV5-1 ASSLEEGTDTQY
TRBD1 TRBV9 ASSTGQGREQY
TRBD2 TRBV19 ASTYNGAGAYNEQF
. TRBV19 ASSRGGFGNTEAF
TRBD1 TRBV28 ASRTQGARNYGYT
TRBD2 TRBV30 AWRGLAGGPLYNEQF
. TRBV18 ASSPATRGEQY
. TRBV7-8 ASSFGGRAVNTEAF
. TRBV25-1 ASSELGAPYEQY
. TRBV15 ATSAGGLYNEQF
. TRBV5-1 ASSFSRAEAF
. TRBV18 ASSPMVGDEQF
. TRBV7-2 ASSGRNNEQF
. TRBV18 ASSPDSQYSNQPQH
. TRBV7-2 ASSRLTDYGYT
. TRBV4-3 ASSPTGGQGNEQF
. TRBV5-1 ASSLTSSGANVLT
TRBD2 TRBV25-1 ASGPGLAGETGYGEQY